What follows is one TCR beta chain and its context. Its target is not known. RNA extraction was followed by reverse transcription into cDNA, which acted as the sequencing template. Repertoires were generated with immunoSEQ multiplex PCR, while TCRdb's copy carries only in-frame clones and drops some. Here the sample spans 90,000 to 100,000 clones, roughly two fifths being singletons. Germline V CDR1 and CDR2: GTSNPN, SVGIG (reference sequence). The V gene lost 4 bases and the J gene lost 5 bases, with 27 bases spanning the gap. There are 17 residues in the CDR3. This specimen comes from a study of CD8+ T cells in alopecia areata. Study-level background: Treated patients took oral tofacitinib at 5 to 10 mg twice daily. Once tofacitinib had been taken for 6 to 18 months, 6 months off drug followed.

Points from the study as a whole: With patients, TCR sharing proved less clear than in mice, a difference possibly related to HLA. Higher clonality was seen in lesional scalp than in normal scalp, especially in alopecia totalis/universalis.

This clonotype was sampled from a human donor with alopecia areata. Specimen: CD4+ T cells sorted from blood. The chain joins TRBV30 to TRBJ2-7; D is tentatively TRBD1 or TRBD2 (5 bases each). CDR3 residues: CAWMSRRERGESDEQYF. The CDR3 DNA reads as TGTGCCTGGATGTCAAGGCGAGAGAGGGGCGAAAGCGACGAGCAGTACTTC.